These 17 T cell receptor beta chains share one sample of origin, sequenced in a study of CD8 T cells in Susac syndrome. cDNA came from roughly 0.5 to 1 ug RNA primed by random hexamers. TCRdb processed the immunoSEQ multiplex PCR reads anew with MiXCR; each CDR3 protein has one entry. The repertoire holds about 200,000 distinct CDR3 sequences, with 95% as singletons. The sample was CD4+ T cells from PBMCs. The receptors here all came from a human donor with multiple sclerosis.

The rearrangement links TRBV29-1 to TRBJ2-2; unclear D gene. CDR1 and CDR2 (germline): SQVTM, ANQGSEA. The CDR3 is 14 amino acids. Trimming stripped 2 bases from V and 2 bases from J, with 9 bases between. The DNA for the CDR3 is TGCAGCGTTGAATCGACAAGAAACACCGGGGAGCTGTTTTTT. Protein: CSVESTRNTGELFF.

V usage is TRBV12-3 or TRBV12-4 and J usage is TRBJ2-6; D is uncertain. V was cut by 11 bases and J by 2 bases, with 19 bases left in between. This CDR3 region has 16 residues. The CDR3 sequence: CASSYGVPPGANVLTF. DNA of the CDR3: TGTGCCTCCTCGTACGGAGTCCCTCCTGGGGCCAACGTCCTGACTTTC.

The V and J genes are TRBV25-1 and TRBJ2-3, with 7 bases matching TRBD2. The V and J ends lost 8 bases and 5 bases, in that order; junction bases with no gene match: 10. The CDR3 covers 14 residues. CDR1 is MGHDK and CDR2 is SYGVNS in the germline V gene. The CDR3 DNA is TGTGCCAGCGTGGCGGGGGATGTGAAAGATACGCAGTATTTT. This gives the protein CASVAGDVKDTQYF.

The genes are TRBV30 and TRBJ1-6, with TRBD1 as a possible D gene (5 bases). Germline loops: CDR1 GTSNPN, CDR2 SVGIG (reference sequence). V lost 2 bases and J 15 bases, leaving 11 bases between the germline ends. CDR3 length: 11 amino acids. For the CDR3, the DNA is TGTGCCTGGAGTATCGGGGCCCGCCTCCACTTT. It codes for CAWSIGARLHF. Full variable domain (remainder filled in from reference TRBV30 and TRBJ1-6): SQTIHQWPATLVQPVGSPLSLECTVEGTSNPNLYWYRQAAGRGLQLLFYSVGIGQISSEVPQNLSASRPQDRQFILSSKKLLLSDSGFYLCAWSIGARLHFGNGTRLTVT.

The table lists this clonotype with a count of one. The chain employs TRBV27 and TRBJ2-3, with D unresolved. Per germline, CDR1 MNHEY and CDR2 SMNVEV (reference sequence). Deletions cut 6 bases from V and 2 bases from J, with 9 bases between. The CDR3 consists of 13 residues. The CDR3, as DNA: TGTGCCAGCAGCCACTCTTACACAGATACGCAGTATTTT. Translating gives CASSHSYTDTQYF.

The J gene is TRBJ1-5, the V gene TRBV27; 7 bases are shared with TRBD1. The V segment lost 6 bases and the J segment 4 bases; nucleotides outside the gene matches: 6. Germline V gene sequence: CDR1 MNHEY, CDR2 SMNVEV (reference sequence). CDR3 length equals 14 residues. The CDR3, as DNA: TGTGCCAGCAGGGGGGACAGCCAAAATCAGCCCCAGCATTTT. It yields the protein CASRGDSQNQPQHF.

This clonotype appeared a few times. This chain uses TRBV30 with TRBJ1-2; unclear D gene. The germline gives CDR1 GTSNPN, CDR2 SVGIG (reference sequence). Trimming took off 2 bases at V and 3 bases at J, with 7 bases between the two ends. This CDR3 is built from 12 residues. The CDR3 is CAWSTIYYGYTF. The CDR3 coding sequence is TGTGCCTGGAGTACGATATACTATGGCTACACCTTC.

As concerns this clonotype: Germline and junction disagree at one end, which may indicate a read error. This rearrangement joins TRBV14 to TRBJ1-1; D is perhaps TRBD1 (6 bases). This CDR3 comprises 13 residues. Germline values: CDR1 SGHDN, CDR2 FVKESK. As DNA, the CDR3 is TGTGCCAGCAGCCACGCCAGGGGCACTGAGGCTTTCTTT. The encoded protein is CASSHARGTEAFF. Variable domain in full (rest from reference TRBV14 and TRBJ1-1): EAGVTQFPSHSVIEKGQTVTLRCDPISGHDNLYWYRRVMGKEIKFLLHFVKESKQDESGMPNNRFLAERTGGTYSTLKVQPAELEDSGVYFCASSHARGTEAFFGQGTRLTVV.

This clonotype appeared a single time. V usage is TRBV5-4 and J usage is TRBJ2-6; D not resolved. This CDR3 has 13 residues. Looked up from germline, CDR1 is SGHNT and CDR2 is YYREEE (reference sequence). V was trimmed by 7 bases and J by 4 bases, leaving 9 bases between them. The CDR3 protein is CASPEPGANVLTF. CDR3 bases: TGTGCCAGCCCGGAGCCCGGGGCCAACGTCCTGACTTTC.

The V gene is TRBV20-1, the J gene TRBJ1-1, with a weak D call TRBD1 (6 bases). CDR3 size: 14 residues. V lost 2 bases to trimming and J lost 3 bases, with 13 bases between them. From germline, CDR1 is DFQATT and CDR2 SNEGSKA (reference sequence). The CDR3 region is CSARRGGADTEAFF. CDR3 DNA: TGCAGTGCTAGAAGGGGGGGCGCGGACACTGAAGCTTTCTTT.

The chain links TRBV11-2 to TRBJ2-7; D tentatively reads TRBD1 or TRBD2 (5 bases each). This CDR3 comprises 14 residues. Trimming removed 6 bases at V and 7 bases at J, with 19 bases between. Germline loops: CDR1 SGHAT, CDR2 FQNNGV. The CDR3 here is CASRWAGGGREQYF. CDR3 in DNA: TGTGCCAGCAGGTGGGCAGGTGGGGGTCGAGAGCAGTACTTC.

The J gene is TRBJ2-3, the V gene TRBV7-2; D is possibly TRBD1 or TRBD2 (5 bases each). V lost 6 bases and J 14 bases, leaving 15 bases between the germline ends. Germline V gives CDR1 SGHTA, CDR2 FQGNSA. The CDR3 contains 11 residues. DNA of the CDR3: TGTGCCAGCAGAAATCCGGGGCCAGTGTATTTT. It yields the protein CASRNPGPVYF.

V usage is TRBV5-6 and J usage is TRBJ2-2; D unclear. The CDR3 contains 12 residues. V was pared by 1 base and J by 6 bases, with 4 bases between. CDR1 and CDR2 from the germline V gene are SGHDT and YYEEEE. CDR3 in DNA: TGTGCCAGCAGCTTGCGGCCCGGGGAGCTGTTTTTT. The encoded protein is CASSLRPGELFF.

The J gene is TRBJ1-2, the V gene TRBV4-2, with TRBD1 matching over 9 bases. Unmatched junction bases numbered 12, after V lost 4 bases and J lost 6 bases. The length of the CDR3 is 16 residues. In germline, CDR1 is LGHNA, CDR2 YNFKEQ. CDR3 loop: CASSPQTGGPFDGYTF. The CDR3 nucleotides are TGTGCCAGCAGCCCCCAGACAGGGGGACCCTTCGATGGCTACACCTTC.

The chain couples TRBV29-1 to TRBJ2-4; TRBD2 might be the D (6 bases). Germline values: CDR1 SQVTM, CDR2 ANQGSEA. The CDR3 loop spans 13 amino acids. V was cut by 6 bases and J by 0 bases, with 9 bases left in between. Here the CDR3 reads CSVREAAKNIQYF. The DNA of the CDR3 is TGCAGCGTAAGGGAGGCAGCCAAAAACATTCAGTACTTC.

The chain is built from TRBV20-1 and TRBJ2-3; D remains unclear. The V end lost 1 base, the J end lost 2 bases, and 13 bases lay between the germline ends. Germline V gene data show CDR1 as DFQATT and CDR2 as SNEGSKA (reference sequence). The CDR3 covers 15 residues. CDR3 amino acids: CSARVDSRFTDTQYF. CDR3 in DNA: TGCAGTGCTAGAGTCGACTCGAGGTTCACAGATACGCAGTATTTT.

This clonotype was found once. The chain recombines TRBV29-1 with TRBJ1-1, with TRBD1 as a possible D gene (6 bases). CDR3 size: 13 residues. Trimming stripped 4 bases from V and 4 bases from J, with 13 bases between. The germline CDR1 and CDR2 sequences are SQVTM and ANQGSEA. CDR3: CSVVQGGGTEAFF. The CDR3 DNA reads TGCAGCGTTGTACAGGGCGGGGGCACTGAAGCTTTCTTT.